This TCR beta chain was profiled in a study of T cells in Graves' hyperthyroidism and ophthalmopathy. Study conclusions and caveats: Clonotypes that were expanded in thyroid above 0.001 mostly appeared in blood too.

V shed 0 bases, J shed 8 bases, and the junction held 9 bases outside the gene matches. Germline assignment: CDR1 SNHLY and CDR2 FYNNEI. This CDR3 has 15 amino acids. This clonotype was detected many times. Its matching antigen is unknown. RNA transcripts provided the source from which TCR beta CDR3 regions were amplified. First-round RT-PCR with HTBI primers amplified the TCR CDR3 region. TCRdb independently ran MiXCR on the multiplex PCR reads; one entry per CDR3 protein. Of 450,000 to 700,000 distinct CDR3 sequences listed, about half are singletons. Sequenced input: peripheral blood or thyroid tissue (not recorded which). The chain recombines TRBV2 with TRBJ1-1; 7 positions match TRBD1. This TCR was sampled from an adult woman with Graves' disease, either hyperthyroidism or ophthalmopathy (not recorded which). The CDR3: CASSEAVTGSIEAFF. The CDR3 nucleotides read TGTGCCAGCAGTGAAGCGGTGACAGGGTCTATCGAAGCTTTCTTT.